One and the same sample provided the 23 T cell receptor beta chains below, sequenced in a study of cytomegalovirus exposure and HLA in healthy donors. Primers included in the PCR were 60 Vbeta and 13 Jbeta primers. Sequencing was performed with immunoSEQ multiplex PCR; in TCRdb, only in-frame clones are kept and a portion is missing. The table has roughly 120,000 clones, approximately 80% seen once. The sequenced sample consisted of PBMCs. Receptor source: a male donor in good health and CMV-seronegative.

The chain recombines TRBV15 with TRBJ2-1; 8 bases fit TRBD1. The germline CDR1 and CDR2 sequences are LNHNV and YYDKDF (reference sequence). J gave up 15 bases and V 2 bases, and 9 bases lay outside the gene matches. CDR3 size: 13 residues. The CDR3 loop is CATSRPSGTGLFF. The DNA for the CDR3 is TGTGCCACCAGCAGACCCTCCGGGACAGGCCTGTTCTTC.

This clone was seen a single time. Relative to the germline gene, one junction end is altered; a read error may explain this. The V and J genes are TRBV5-4 and TRBJ2-6; TRBD1 agrees at 7 bases. The CDR3 is 17 residues long. Germline assignment: CDR1 SGHNT and CDR2 YYREEE (reference sequence). Here the CDR3 DNA reads TGTGCCAGCAGCTTGGGACAGGGCAGATCTGGGGCCAACGGCCTGACTTTC. Its translation: CASSLGQGRSGANGLTF.

The V call is TRBV19, the J call TRBJ1-1; D gene uncertain. This CDR3 region has 13 residues. Germline values: CDR1 LNHDA, CDR2 SQIVND (reference sequence). V lost 8 bases and J lost 6, with 16 bases in between. The CDR3 nucleotides are TGTGCCAGTTTTCCCGGAGAGGGCCCTGAAGCTTTCTTT. This gives the protein CASFPGEGPEAFF.

Comment on this clone: Relative to the germline gene, one junction end is altered; a read error may explain this. The chain carries TRBV7-9 and TRBJ1-2; D not certain. The CDR3 is made up of 12 amino acids. CDR1 is SEHNR, CDR2 FQNEAQ, per germline (reference sequence). CDR3 residues: CSSSAEAFGYTF. As DNA, the CDR3 is TGTTCCAGCAGCGCAGAGGCGTTTGGCTACACCTTC.

The chain employs TRBV6-4 and TRBJ2-5; D not resolved. The assigned J gene may be wrong: the sequence end matches TRBJ2-7 better. Germline V gene lookup returns CDR1 MRHNA and CDR2 SNTAGT. The CDR3 spans 12 residues. Written as DNA, the CDR3 is TGTGCCAACTGCCTGAGTCCCTACGAGCAGTACTTC. Protein sequence: CANCLSPYEQYF.

J is TRBJ2-7 and V is TRBV11-2, with 9 nucleotides matching TRBD1. The V gene end was trimmed by 3 bases and the J gene end by 1 base; junction bases not matched to a gene: 10. Per the germline V gene, CDR1 is SGHAT and CDR2 is FQNNGV. There are 17 residues in the CDR3. Here the CDR3 reads CASSFAGTGRPSYEQYF. The CDR3 coding sequence is TGTGCCAGCAGCTTCGCCGGGACAGGGCGACCTTCCTACGAGCAGTACTTC.

The rearrangement uses TRBV6-6 and TRBJ1-2; possibly TRBD1 for D (5 bases). The V gene lost 2 bases and the J gene lost 1 base, with 8 bases spanning the gap. The CDR3 length is 14 residues. Looked up from germline, CDR1 is MNHNY and CDR2 is SVGAGI (reference sequence). The CDR3 coding sequence is TGTGCCAGCAGTTACGGCGGGGGTAACTATGGCTACACCTTC. Protein: CASSYGGGNYGYTF.

The rearrangement uses TRBV5-1 and TRBJ2-1; 9 bases match TRBD2. The CDR3 is made up of 16 amino acids. The germline V gene encodes CDR1 SGHRS and CDR2 YFSETQ. Germline trimming cut 0 bases from V and 4 bases from J; bases unmatched to any gene: 5. The CDR3, as DNA: TGCGCCAGCAGCTTGGACGCTAGCGGGACTTACAATGAGCAGTTCTTC. Its translation: CASSLDASGTYNEQFF. Together with reference TRBV5-1 and TRBJ2-1, the CDR3 gives the full variable domain: KAGVTQTPRYLIKTRGQQVTLSCSPISGHRSVSWYQQTPGQGLQFLFEYFSETQRNKGNFPGRFSGRQFSNSRSEMNVSTLELGDSALYLCASSLDASGTYNEQFFGPGTRLTVL.

CDR3 in DNA: TGCGCCAGCAGCCAAGAAGCGAGCTCTGGGGCCAACGTCCTGACTTTC. Its translation: CASSQEASSGANVLTF. The chain has TRBV4-3 and TRBJ2-6; D is ambiguous. The CDR3 totals 16 residues. The V end lost 0 bases, the J end lost 0 bases, and 6 bases lay between the germline ends. CDR1 and CDR2 (germline): LGHNA, YSLEER.

This clone came up once. This chain joins TRBV7-2 and TRBJ1-1; TRBD1 matches 7 bases. CDR1 SGHTA and CDR2 FQGNSA come from the germline V gene. The V segment lost 6 bases and the J segment 5 bases; nucleotides outside the gene matches: 12. The CDR3 consists of 15 residues. The CDR3 DNA reads TGTGCCAGCAGATCACAATACAGGGGAAGGACTGAAGCTTTCTTT. Amino acid sequence: CASRSQYRGRTEAFF.

The V gene is TRBV5-5, the J gene TRBJ1-1; tentatively, D is TRBD1 (5 bases). The V gene's germline CDR1 is SGHKS and CDR2 YYEKEE (reference sequence). V gave up 5 bases and J gave up 7 bases, with 21 bases separating them. The CDR3 sequence is 15 residues long. The CDR3 spells CASRADTGTPIEAFF. In DNA, the CDR3 is TGTGCCAGCAGGGCGGACACAGGAACTCCTATTGAAGCTTTCTTT. The full variable domain, completed using reference TRBV5-5 and TRBJ1-1, is DAGVTQSPTHLIKTRGQQVTLRCSPISGHKSVSWYQQVLGQGPQFIFQYYEKEERGRGNFPDRFSARQFPNYSSELNVNALLLGDSALYLCASRADTGTPIEAFFGQGTRLTVV.

This rearrangement joins TRBV6-5 to TRBJ1-1; D gene uncertain. The CDR3 consists of 13 residues. The germline V and J ends were trimmed by 7 bases and 1 base, with 10 bases remaining between them. Germline-derived CDR1 and CDR2 are MNHEY and SVGAGI. The CDR3 nucleotides are TGTGCCAGCACCCGCGGCTCGAACACTGAAGCTTTCTTT. It encodes CASTRGSNTEAFF.

The chain couples TRBV19 to TRBJ1-2; 9 nucleotides match TRBD1. Germline CDR1 is LNHDA and CDR2 is SQIVND (reference sequence). This CDR3 has 12 residues. J gave up 7 bases and V 5 bases, and 2 bases lay outside the gene matches. The CDR3 sequence: CASSWTGAGYTF. CDR3 DNA: TGTGCCAGTAGTTGGACAGGGGCTGGCTACACCTTC.

In the case of this clone: The junction and the germline gene differ at one end; a read error may be behind it. The J gene is TRBJ1-1, the V gene TRBV6-5; a weak D match, TRBD1 (5 bases). The germline V gene has CDR1 MNHEY and CDR2 SVGAGI. The CDR3 runs 15 residues. In DNA, the CDR3 is TGTGCCAGCAGTTCATCCCAGGGACTTTTCGCTGAGGCTTTCTTT. This translates into CASSSSQGLFAEAFF.

This clone was counted a single time. This CDR3 is also generated by other DNA sequences in the sample. The rearrangement links TRBV5-1 to TRBJ1-5, with 8 bases that match TRBD1. V trimming: 0 bases; J trimming: 3 bases; junction bases outside the gene matches: 2. Germline CDR1 and CDR2: SGHRS and YFSETQ. This CDR3 is built from 15 residues. The CDR3 is CASSLDRGANQPQHF. CDR3 DNA: TGCGCCAGCAGCTTGGACAGGGGGGCCAATCAGCCCCAGCATTTT.

V is TRBV19 and J is TRBJ2-3; D is ambiguous. Trimming took off 5 bases at V and 6 bases at J, with 15 bases between the two ends. Germline loops: CDR1 LNHDA, CDR2 SQIVND (reference sequence). This CDR3 has 14 amino acids. The CDR3 sequence: CASSPKLQIDTQYF. CDR3 in DNA: TGTGCCAGTAGTCCCAAATTGCAGATTGATACGCAGTATTTT.

The chain has TRBV10-3 and TRBJ2-5, with TRBD2 matching over 9 bases. The ends lost 0 bases at V and 0 bases at J; junction bases unmatched: 5. The CDR3 contains 17 residues. Looked up from germline, CDR1 is ENHRY and CDR2 is SYGVKD. Written as DNA, the CDR3 is TGTGCCATCAGTGAGTCGGTGCGGGAGGGATACCAAGAGACCCAGTACTTC. It is translated as CAISESVREGYQETQYF.

Of note for this clone: A junction end diverges from the germline sequence, so it may reflect a read error. Other DNA sequences in the same sample also yield this CDR3. The chain uses TRBV7-9 and TRBJ1-2; D is perhaps TRBD1 (6 bases). Looked up from germline, CDR1 is SEHNR and CDR2 is FQNEAQ (reference sequence). This CDR3 spans 12 amino acids. DNA for the CDR3: TGTGCCAGCACCCAAGGACAGTATGGCTATACCTTC. Residues: CASTQGQYGYTF.

The rearrangement links TRBV5-1 to TRBJ2-2; 9 nucleotides match TRBD1. Trimming removed 4 bases from V and 1 base from J; junction bases left unmatched: 2. The CDR3 extends over 15 amino acids. The germline CDR1 and CDR2 sequences are SGHRS and YFSETQ. CDR3 in amino acids: CASSLTGGNTGELFF. DNA of the CDR3: TGCGCCAGCAGCCTGACAGGGGGGAACACCGGGGAGCTGTTTTTT.

V usage is TRBV7-2 and J usage is TRBJ2-2, with D possibly being TRBD2 (6 bases). The CDR3 runs to 15 residues. Deletions cut 1 base from V and 1 base from J, with 7 bases between. From germline, CDR1 is SGHTA and CDR2 FQGNSA. The CDR3 DNA sequence: TGTGCCAGCAGCTTAGGGAGGGGGAACACCGGGGAGCTGTTTTTT. Translating it yields CASSLGRGNTGELFF.

J is TRBJ1-4 and V is TRBV4-2, with 11 bases that match TRBD1. The CDR3 totals 16 residues. After removal of 3 bases from V and 8 bases from J, the junction contained 8 bases not matched to a gene. Germline-derived CDR1 and CDR2 are LGHNA and YNFKEQ. The CDR3 spells CASSHSTGTGGEKLFF. The CDR3 coding sequence is TGTGCCAGCAGCCATTCTACCGGGACAGGGGGGGAAAAACTGTTTTTT.

This chain uses TRBV5-4 with TRBJ1-2; 12 bases are shared with TRBD1. Germline V gene data show CDR1 as SGHNT and CDR2 as YYREEE (reference sequence). The CDR3 is made up of 18 amino acids. V was clipped by 5 bases and J by 0 bases; unmatched bases: 11. The CDR3 nucleotides are TGTGCCAGCAGGTACCTCGGGACAGGGGGCAGAGCTAACTATGGCTACACCTTC. Encoded protein: CASRYLGTGGRANYGYTF.

The chain is built from TRBV29-1 and TRBJ2-4; D gene unclear. Trimming took 6 bases from V and 4 from J, leaving 7 bases between them. Looked up from germline, CDR1 is SQVTM and CDR2 is ANQGSEA. The CDR3 is 11 amino acids. CDR3 loop: CSVTQKNIQYF. CDR3 bases: TGCAGCGTGACACAGAAAAACATTCAGTACTTC.